The rows below give T cell receptor beta chains drawn from one sample of a study of circulating and synovial CD4+ cells in juvenile arthritis. The table came from immunoSEQ multiplex PCR; TCRdb's copy has only in-frame clones and leaves some out. In the table there are more than 13,000 clones, approximately 88% of which are singletons. Material: CD4+ T cells from synovial fluid. These receptors were obtained from a human patient with juvenile idiopathic arthritis. Some clones in this sample may be carry-over from other donors' samples. The CDR3 runs from the conserved cysteine through the conserved F or W. Each record gives: V gene, J gene, D gene, clone size, CDR3 protein, CDR3 DNA. A D gene is named only where the DNA matches it firmly. Size values are once, few and many counts, or a class for expanded clones, and some rows have none.

TRBV30,TRBJ1-1,.,.,CAWSRQGNTEAFF,TGTGCCTGGAGTCGTCAGGGAAACACTGAAGCTTTCTTT
TRBV5-1,TRBJ2-1,TRBD2,.,CASSAGLADYNEQFF,TGCGCCAGCAGCGCCGGACTAGCGGATTACAATGAGCAGTTCTTC
TRBV28,TRBJ2-1,TRBD2,.,CASSLAGVYNEQFF,TGTGCCAGCAGTTTAGCGGGGGTTTACAATGAGCAGTTCTTC
TRBV27,TRBJ2-4,.,.,CASSLAGTKNIQYF,TGTGCCAGCAGTTTAGCAGGGACCAAAAACATTCAGTACTTC
TRBV4-1,TRBJ1-3,.,.,CASSQVTAGLSGNTIYF,TGCGCCAGCAGCCAAGTGACAGCGGGCCTCTCTGGAAACACCATATATTTT
TRBV4-2,TRBJ1-5,TRBD1,.,CASSQGTGDGYNQPQHF,TGTGCCAGCAGCCAAGGGACAGGCGACGGTTACAATCAGCCCCAGCATTTT
TRBV19,TRBJ1-5,.,.,CASSIGLRGNQPQHF,TGTGCCAGTAGTATAGGACTGAGGGGCAATCAGCCCCAGCATTTT
TRBV5-1,TRBJ2-7,.,.,CASAMGVSYEQYF,TGCGCCAGCGCCATGGGAGTGTCCTACGAGCAGTACTTC
TRBV29-1,TRBJ1-2,.,.,CSAGGGDYGYTF,TGCAGCGCCGGCGGAGGGGACTATGGCTACACCTTC
TRBV15,TRBJ1-6,.,.,CATSRDPGGESPLHF,TGTGCCACCAGCAGAGATCCAGGAGGGGAATCACCCCTCCACTTT
TRBV29-1,TRBJ2-5,TRBD1,.,CSVNRGQETQYF,TGCAGCGTTAACAGGGGCCAAGAGACCCAGTACTTC
TRBV7-7,TRBJ2-7,TRBD1,.,CASSLGQGVYEQYF,TGTGCCAGCAGCTTGGGACAGGGGGTTTACGAGCAGTACTTC
TRBV7-8,TRBJ1-1,TRBD1,.,CASSLETGGSEAFF,TGTGCCAGCAGCTTGGAGACAGGGGGATCCGAAGCTTTCTTT
TRBV7-2,TRBJ2-5,.,.,CASSQGGGRDQYF,TGTGCCAGCAGCCAAGGGGGGGGGCGCGACCAGTACTTC
TRBV19,TRBJ1-1,.,.,CASSIVGAVGTEAFF,TGTGCCAGTAGTATAGTTGGGGCCGTTGGGACTGAAGCTTTCTTT
TRBV30,TRBJ1-5,.,.,CAWSWGDNQPQHF,TGTGCCTGGAGTTGGGGCGACAATCAGCCCCAGCATTTT
TRBV5-4,TRBJ2-5,.,.,CASSLVGRREETQYF,TGTGCCAGCAGCTTGGTGGGCAGGAGGGAAGAGACCCAGTACTTC
TRBV27,TRBJ1-2,TRBD1,.,CASWGGQGYGYTF,TGTGCCAGTTGGGGGGGACAGGGTTATGGCTACACCTTC
TRBV5-1,TRBJ2-1,TRBD1,.,CASSLGQGMDEQFF,TGCGCCAGCAGCCTGGGACAGGGTATGGATGAGCAGTTCTTC
TRBV6-6,TRBJ2-5,TRBD1,.,CASSYSRTGRETQYF,TGTGCCAGCAGTTACTCGAGGACAGGGAGGGAGACCCAGTACTTC
TRBV2,TRBJ2-1,.,.,CASYAGYNEQFF,TGTGCCAGCTATGCGGGTTACAATGAGCAGTTCTTC
TRBV29-1,TRBJ2-3,TRBD2,few,CSVDSGSFDTQYF,TGCAGCGTTGATAGCGGGAGTTTCGATACGCAGTATTTT
TRBV7-2,TRBJ1-2,TRBD1,.,CASSLDGTVTNYGYTF,TGTGCCAGCAGCTTAGATGGGACAGTCACTAACTATGGCTACACCTTC
TRBV7-2,TRBJ2-6,.,.,CASSLQPTGGANVLTF,TGTGCCAGCAGCTTACAACCGACCGGGGGGGCCAACGTCCTGACTTTC
TRBV5-6,TRBJ1-6,TRBD1,.,CASSLVGDRAKNSPLHF,TGTGCCAGCAGCTTGGTGGGGGACAGGGCGAAAAATTCCCCCCTCCACTTT
TRBV5-1,TRBJ2-5,TRBD2,.,CASSSGVAGAQETQYF,TGCGCCAGCAGCTCCGGGGTAGCGGGGGCACAAGAGACCCAGTACTTC
TRBV5-4,TRBJ1-1,.,.,CASSRDAGEEAFF,TGTGCCAGCAGCCGAGATGCAGGGGAAGAAGCTTTCTTT
TRBV4-2,TRBJ2-3,TRBD2,.,CASSQVQSGGAIGMTDTQYF,TGTGCCAGCAGCCAAGTCCAGAGCGGGGGGGCCATAGGGATGACAGATACGCAGTATTTT
TRBV6-6,TRBJ1-6,TRBD1,.,CASSRLGQGYSPLHF,TGTGCCAGCAGCCGCCTCGGACAGGGGTATTCACCCCTCCACTTT
TRBV6-5,TRBJ2-7,.,.,CASSPGGYEQYF,TGTGCCAGCAGCCCCGGAGGGTACGAGCAGTACTTC
TRBV29-1,TRBJ2-7,TRBD1,.,CSVEDERTGLYEQYF,TGCAGCGTTGAAGACGAAAGGACAGGGCTCTACGAGCAGTACTTC
TRBV29-1,TRBJ1-2,.,.,CSVGQEIYGYTF,TGCAGCGTTGGACAGGAAATCTATGGCTACACCTTC
TRBV6-5,TRBJ1-2,.,.,CASKRSDNYGYAF,TGTGCCAGCAAACGCAGTGATAACTATGGCTACGCCTTC
TRBV6-5,TRBJ2-7,TRBD1,.,CASSHDRGSYEQYF,TGTGCCAGCAGCCACGACAGGGGATCCTACGAGCAGTACTTC
TRBV4-2,TRBJ1-2,TRBD1,few,CASSQDWTGGRGYTF,TGTGCCAGCAGCCAAGACTGGACAGGGGGTCGAGGCTACACCTTC
TRBV19,TRBJ2-3,.,.,CASSTPGAQYF,TGTGCCAGTAGTACCCCCGGGGCGCAGTATTTT
TRBV5-1,TRBJ1-1,.,.,CASSFVDKLDFFNMNTEAFF,TGCGCCAGCAGCTTTGTCGACAAACTGGACTTCTTTAACATGAACACTGAAGCTTTCTTT
TRBV7-9,TRBJ1-5,.,.,CASSPGQLATPNQPQHF,TGTGCCAGCAGCCCTGGACAGCTAGCCACCCCGAATCAGCCCCAGCATTTT
TRBV6-4,TRBJ1-1,.,.,CASRRQMNTEAFF,TGTGCCAGCAGACGACAGATGAACACTGAAGCTTTCTTT
TRBV13,TRBJ2-1,TRBD2,.,CASSSLAGEHPYNEQFF,TGTGCCAGCAGCTCACTAGCGGGAGAACACCCCTACAATGAGCAGTTCTTC
TRBV5-6,TRBJ1-1,.,.,CASSRPPGLTEAFF,TGTGCCAGCAGCCGACCGCCAGGATTGACTGAAGCTTTCTTT
TRBV19,TRBJ2-7,TRBD1,.,CASSHRDRLTYEQYF,TGTGCCAGTAGTCACCGGGACAGGCTGACCTACGAGCAGTACTTC
TRBV30,TRBJ2-2,.,.,CAWSYGGNTGELFF,TGTGCCTGGAGTTACGGGGGGAACACCGGGGAGCTGTTTTTT
TRBV4-1,TRBJ1-2,.,.,CASSQDPQAGPGGYTF,TGCGCCAGCAGCCAAGATCCTCAGGCAGGGCCCGGTGGCTACACCTTC
TRBV4-2,TRBJ1-3,.,.,CASSQGREDTIYF,TGTGCCAGCAGCCAAGGCCGGGAGGACACCATATATTTT
TRBV6-1,TRBJ1-2,.,.,CASGFKNSPWGYTF,TGTGCCAGCGGGTTCAAGAATAGCCCGTGGGGCTACACCTTC